Listed here are 10 T cell receptor beta chains from one sample, sequenced in a study of identical twins. TCRdb ran MiXCR on the 5' RACE reads and lists one entry per CDR3 protein. The repertoire holds fewer than 250,000 distinct CDR3 sequences, with roughly 7% as singletons. The same data also contributed to another study, on yellow fever vaccine responses in identical twins.

The sample comprised memory (CD45RO+) T cells sorted from blood. The receptors were gathered from a woman between 18 and 29 years old in good health.

This clonotype was seen a handful of times. This chain links TRBV5-5 with TRBJ2-1; weak D call: TRBD1 (5 bases). Germline V lookup: CDR1 SGHKS, CDR2 YYEKEE (reference sequence). The CDR3 is 18 residues long. Trimming removed 1 base from V and 3 bases from J, with 20 bases in between. The CDR3 nucleotides are TGTGCCAGCAGCTTGCTGTGGCAGGGCGTAGGTAGCTACAATGAGCAGTTCTTC. Translating gives CASSLLWQGVGSYNEQFF.

This clonotype occurred many times. V usage is TRBV12-3 or TRBV12-4 and J usage is TRBJ2-2; weak D call: TRBD1 (6 bases). The V gene lost 6 bases and the J gene lost 5 bases, with 10 bases spanning the gap. This CDR3 contains 13 residues. In DNA, the CDR3 is TGTGCCAGCAGACGTAGGGGGACCGGGGAGCTGTTTTTT. Translating it yields CASRRRGTGELFF.

A word on this clonotype: A read error may explain this, as a much larger clone is one base away. The V gene is TRBV2, the J gene TRBJ2-5; D remains unclear. Trimming removed 4 bases at V and 6 bases at J, with 15 bases between. Germline V gene data show CDR1 as SNHLY and CDR2 as FYNNEI. This CDR3 region has 14 residues. DNA for the CDR3: TGTGCCAGCAGTGGAAACGGTATAATGCAGACCCAGTACTTC. Its translation is CASSGNGIMQTQYF.

There are many counts of this clonotype. V is TRBV3-1 and J is TRBJ1-1; TRBD1 might be the D (5 bases). Trimming removed 0 bases at V and 4 bases at J, with 9 bases between. The CDR3 sequence is 14 residues long. Germline-derived CDR1 and CDR2 are LGHDT and YNNKEL (reference sequence). CDR3 region: CASSQETRGTEAFF. CDR3 DNA sequence: TGTGCCAGCAGCCAAGAAACTAGGGGCACTGAAGCTTTCTTT.

DNA for the CDR3: TGTGCCAGCAGCCCCGACCGGGACAGGGACTTGCGCGAGCAGTACGTC. Amino acids: CASSPDRDRDLREQYV. The chain carries TRBV7-7 and TRBJ2-7, with 9 bases identical to TRBD1. The CDR3 extends over 16 amino acids. V dropped 5 bases and J dropped 6; count of bases not matched to a gene: 14. Germline V gene data show CDR1 as SSHAT and CDR2 as FNYEAQ (reference sequence).

This chain links TRBV12-3 or TRBV12-4 with TRBJ1-2; weak D call: TRBD1 (6 bases). CDR3 length: 14 residues. V was cut by 7 bases and J by 7 bases, with 19 bases left in between. CDR3 sequence: CASTQGGGGSGYTF. CDR3 coding DNA: TGTGCCAGCACTCAGGGTGGAGGGGGAAGTGGCTACACCTTC.

This clonotype appeared a few times. The gene calls are TRBV2 and TRBJ2-3, with TRBD1 identical over 12 bases. This CDR3 region has 15 residues. Germline CDR1 SNHLY, CDR2 FYNNEI. V gave up 2 bases and J gave up 7 bases; unmatched junction bases: 4. The CDR3 is CASSELGTGGYTQYF. The CDR3 nucleotides are TGTGCCAGCAGTGAACTTGGGACAGGGGGCTATACGCAGTATTTT.

The J gene is TRBJ2-2, the V gene TRBV6-1, with 9 bases matching TRBD1. V was clipped by 8 bases and J by 7 bases; unmatched bases: 11. CDR1 MNHNS and CDR2 SASEGT come from the germline V gene. This CDR3 spans 15 amino acids. Written as DNA, the CDR3 is TGTGCCAGCTGCCTCGGGACAGGGCGGAACGGGGAGCTGTTTTTT. It is translated as CASCLGTGRNGELFF.

The rearrangement links TRBV28 to TRBJ2-7; 8 bases map to TRBD1. This CDR3 has 13 amino acids. Germline CDR1 reads MDHEN; CDR2 reads SYDVKM. V shed 6 bases, J shed 2 bases, and the junction held 3 bases outside the gene matches. CDR3 sequence (DNA): TGTGCCAGCAGAGGACAGGGCACCTACGAGCAGTACGTC. This codes for CASRGQGTYEQYV.

This chain joins TRBV4-2 and TRBJ2-7, with a tentative D call TRBD1 (6 bases). The CDR3 length is 14 residues. Germline lookup yields CDR1 LGHNA and CDR2 YNFKEQ. Trimming cost V 0 bases and J 6 bases, with 12 bases left between them. CDR3 amino acids: CASSQEDSSGEQYF. The CDR3, as DNA: TGTGCCAGCAGCCAAGAGGACAGTTCTGGCGAGCAGTACTTC.